These 26 T cell receptor beta chains originate from one sample sequenced in a study of breast tumors, draining lymph nodes, adjacent tissues. Axillary draining lymph nodes of breast cancer patients supplied the node samples. TCRdb called the multiplex PCR reads again in MiXCR, with one record for every CDR3 protein. The sample records some 140,000 distinct CDR3 sequences, around 22% being singletons. Sequenced material: axillary lymph node tissue. These receptors came from a female donor with breast cancer. Some clones in this sample may be carry-over from other donors' samples.

This clonotype has ten or more counts. The chain uses TRBV27 and TRBJ2-7, with 7 bases matching TRBD1. Per germline, CDR1 MNHEY and CDR2 SMNVEV (reference sequence). This CDR3 has 14 residues. V was clipped by 8 bases and J by 2 bases; unmatched bases: 9. CDR3 loop: CASRGVQGAYEQYF. The CDR3 coding sequence is TGTGCCAGCCGTGGAGTGCAGGGGGCCTACGAGCAGTACTTC.

The V and J genes are TRBV20-1 and TRBJ2-3, with D unclear. CDR3 length: 11 amino acids. Trimming stripped 3 bases from V and 4 bases from J, with 5 bases between. The V gene's germline CDR1 is DFQATT and CDR2 SNEGSKA (reference sequence). The CDR3 reads CSARHADTQYF. The DNA for the CDR3 is TGCAGTGCTAGGCACGCAGATACGCAGTATTTT.

This clonotype was observed at least ten times. The chain employs TRBV15 and TRBJ1-3; TRBD1 is a possible D gene (5 bases). V lost 4 bases and J 4 bases, leaving 17 bases between the germline ends. The CDR3 runs to 16 residues. CDR1 LNHNV and CDR2 YYDKDF come from the germline V gene (reference sequence). The CDR3 DNA reads as TGTGCCACCAGCAAGAGAGGGGCCGTATCAGGAAACACCATATATTTT. It yields the protein CATSKRGAVSGNTIYF.

Ten or more counts support this clonotype. J is TRBJ1-3 and V is TRBV14; D is unclear. This CDR3 comprises 15 residues. Per the germline V gene, CDR1 is SGHDN and CDR2 is FVKESK. V was pared by 2 bases and J by 4 bases, with 12 bases between. For the CDR3, the DNA is TGTGCCAGCAGCCAAAAAGCAGTTTTCGGAAACACCATATATTTT. Amino acids: CASSQKAVFGNTIYF.

Regarding this clonotype: A much bigger clone sits one base away, suggesting this may be a read error. This chain's CDR3 is CVSSIMRGNQPQHF. The CDR3 DNA reads as TGTGTCAGTAGTATTATGAGGGGCAATCAGCCCCAGCATTTT. The chain uses TRBV19 and TRBJ1-5, with no clear D. Germline lookup yields CDR1 LNHDA and CDR2 SQIVND (reference sequence). The CDR3 is 14 amino acids.

Comments on this clonotype: This could be a read error, since a much larger clone is one nucleotide away. The V call is TRBV20-1, the J call TRBJ2-3; TRBD2 is a possible D gene (5 bases). Germline CDR1 is DFQATT and CDR2 is SNEGSKA (reference sequence). V lost 7 bases to trimming and J lost 4 bases, with 18 bases between them. The CDR3 covers 14 residues. CDR3 amino acids: CSVFLGSLADTQYF. CDR3 bases: TGCAGTGTTTTCTTGGGGAGTTTAGCAGATACGCAGTATTTT.

This clonotype appeared many times. The rearrangement joins TRBV5-1 to TRBJ2-7; the match to TRBD2 covers 9 bases. J was trimmed by 2 bases and V by 4 bases; bases with no gene match: 4. From germline, CDR1 is SGHRS and CDR2 YFSETQ. The CDR3 is 14 amino acids. CDR3 in amino acids: CASSPREGAYEQYF. The CDR3 DNA reads TGCGCCAGCAGCCCGCGGGAGGGGGCCTACGAGCAGTACTTC. Drawing the rest from reference TRBV5-1 and TRBJ2-7, the complete variable domain is KAGVTQTPRYLIKTRGQQVTLSCSPISGHRSVSWYQQTPGQGLQFLFEYFSETQRNKGNFPGRFSGRQFSNSRSEMNVSTLELGDSALYLCASSPREGAYEQYFGPGTRLTVT.

This clonotype was found many times. V usage is TRBV5-1 and J usage is TRBJ2-1, with 7 bases identical to TRBD2. V shed 5 bases and J 2 bases; nucleotides not matched to a gene: 4. Germline V gives CDR1 SGHRS, CDR2 YFSETQ. This CDR3 region has 14 residues. The CDR3 region is CASRGSGPYNEQFF. The CDR3 region has the DNA TGCGCCAGCAGGGGTAGCGGGCCCTACAATGAGCAGTTCTTC. Complete variable domain (other parts from reference TRBV5-1 and TRBJ2-1): KAGVTQTPRYLIKTRGQQVTLSCSPISGHRSVSWYQQTPGQGLQFLFEYFSETQRNKGNFPGRFSGRQFSNSRSEMNVSTLELGDSALYLCASRGSGPYNEQFFGPGTRLTVL.

This clonotype was observed at least ten times. The rearrangement joins TRBV24-1 to TRBJ2-1; D possibly corresponds to TRBD1 (5 bases). This CDR3 contains 15 residues. Germline values: CDR1 KGHDR, CDR2 SFDVKD. Deletions cut 5 bases from V and 0 bases from J, with 10 bases between. DNA for the CDR3: TGTGCCACCAGTGTTGGACATAGCTCCTACAATGAGCAGTTCTTC. Translation: CATSVGHSSYNEQFF.

In its sample, this clonotype was seen many times. V and J are TRBV20-1 and TRBJ2-3; D possibly corresponds to TRBD2 (6 bases). Germline V lookup: CDR1 DFQATT, CDR2 SNEGSKA (reference sequence). The CDR3 runs to 15 residues. Trimming stripped 3 bases from V and 1 base from J, with 14 bases between. The CDR3 sequence: CSASPEASGTDTQYF. In DNA, the CDR3 is TGCAGTGCTAGTCCGGAGGCTAGCGGCACAGATACGCAGTATTTT.

Ten or more counts support this clonotype. The CDR3, as DNA: TGCGCCAGCAGCCAAGTGTCTAATAACTACGAGCAGTACTTC. It is translated as CASSQVSNNYEQYF. The V and J genes are TRBV4-1 and TRBJ2-7; unclear D gene. Germline V gene lookup returns CDR1 MGHRA and CDR2 YSYEKL. The CDR3 runs 14 residues. Trimming removed 1 base at V and 3 bases at J, with 10 bases between.

In this sample, this clonotype turned up a few times. Possible read error: a much larger clone is one base away. The DNA of the CDR3 is TGTGCCATCAGTGGGGGGACAGCTAAGAACTATGGCTACGCCTTC. This codes for CAISGGTAKNYGYAF. This rearrangement joins TRBV10-3 to TRBJ1-2; 7 bases are a match to TRBD1. Per germline, CDR1 ENHRY and CDR2 SYGVKD. This CDR3 has 15 amino acids.

Details on this clonotype: A much larger clonotype is one base distant, so this may be a read error. V usage is TRBV9 and J usage is TRBJ2-3; TRBD1 or TRBD2 may be the D gene (5 bases each). The CDR3 loop spans 14 amino acids. Germline V gene lookup returns CDR1 SGDLS and CDR2 YYNGEE. CDR3 sequence: CASSEGPGVDTRYF. CDR3 DNA sequence: TGTGCCAGCAGCGAGGGACCCGGGGTGGATACGCGGTATTTT.

In this sample, this clonotype turned up many times. The chain joins TRBV20-1 to TRBJ2-1, with D possibly matching TRBD2 (7 bases). The CDR3 totals 14 residues. Germline V lookup: CDR1 DFQATT, CDR2 SNEGSKA (reference sequence). The CDR3, as DNA: TGCAGCGCCCGGGGGGCGGGAGTGCGCAATGAGCAGTTCTTC. It specifies CSARGAGVRNEQFF.

Here the CDR3 DNA reads TGTGCCAGCAGCTTGGAGACAGTGAACACCGGGGAGCTGTTTTTT. Protein: CASSLETVNTGELFF. The V gene is TRBV5-5, the J gene TRBJ2-2; a possible D gene is TRBD1 (5 bases). The length of the CDR3 is 15 residues. V lost 0 bases, J lost 1 base, and 7 bases lay in between. Per the germline V gene, CDR1 is SGHKS and CDR2 is YYEKEE (reference sequence).

For this clonotype: Germline and junction disagree at one end, which may indicate a read error. The chain couples TRBV30 to TRBJ2-2; a possible D gene is TRBD2 (6 bases). CDR1 is GTSNPN and CDR2 is SVGIG in the germline V gene (reference sequence). The CDR3 has 13 residues. The CDR3 coding sequence is TGTGCCTGGGACCAGAGGGAGACCGGGGGGCTGTTTTTT. Residues: CAWDQRETGGLFF.

Regarding this clonotype: Being one base from a much bigger clone, this may be a read error. The chain employs TRBV4-1 and TRBJ1-2; no firm D call. Germline lookup yields CDR1 MGHRA and CDR2 YSYEKL. The CDR3 spans 13 residues. The CDR3 sequence is CASSQDQNYGYIF. For the CDR3, the DNA is TGCGCCAGCAGCCAAGATCAGAACTATGGCTACATCTTC.

A word on this clonotype: A much larger clone sits a single nucleotide away, making a read error possible. The final CDR3 position lacks the conserved phenylalanine or tryptophan, pointing to a likely read error. The rearrangement uses TRBV6-6 and TRBJ2-5; D is uncertain. The CDR3 is 13 amino acids. Germline V CDR1 and CDR2: MNHNY, SVGAGI (reference sequence). V shed 6 bases and J shed 1 base, with 9 bases lying between them. CDR3 sequence: CASRVDGQETQYS. The CDR3 DNA sequence: TGTGCCAGCAGGGTGGACGGCCAAGAGACCCAGTACTCC.

In regard to this clonotype: This may come from a read error, since a much larger clone is one base off. V and J are TRBV5-4 and TRBJ2-3, with a possible D match to TRBD1 (6 bases). The germline gives CDR1 SGHNT, CDR2 YYREEE (reference sequence). The CDR3 runs to 15 residues. The CDR3 DNA is TGTGCCAGCAGGATCGGACAGCGAAGCACAGATACGCGGTATTTT. It encodes CASRIGQRSTDTRYF. Full variable domain (remainder filled in from reference TRBV5-4 and TRBJ2-3): ETGVTQSPTHLIKTRGQQVTLRCSSQSGHNTVSWYQQALGQGPQFIFQYYREEENGRGNFPPRFSGLQFPNYSSELNVNALELDDSALYLCASRIGQRSTDTRYFGPGTRLTVL.

The sample holds many counts of this clonotype. The chain combines TRBV12-3 or TRBV12-4 with TRBJ2-2; 7 nucleotides line up with TRBD2. V lost 2 bases, J lost 3 bases, and 3 bases stayed unmatched. CDR3 length equals 15 residues. CDR3 in amino acids: CASSLREAYTGELFF. The CDR3 nucleotides read TGTGCCAGCAGTTTACGGGAGGCCTACACCGGGGAGCTGTTTTTT.

The table lists this clonotype with many counts. The chain couples TRBV7-9 to TRBJ2-3, with 11 bases identical to TRBD2. Germline lookup yields CDR1 SEHNR and CDR2 FQNEAQ (reference sequence). This CDR3 contains 16 residues. V shed 1 base, J shed 5 bases, and the junction held 5 bases outside the gene matches. The CDR3 DNA sequence: TGTGCCAGCAGCTTAGAAACTAGCGGGAGTGGAGATACGCAGTATTTT. Protein: CASSLETSGSGDTQYF.

This clonotype appeared many times. The genes are TRBV29-1 and TRBJ1-2; 8 nucleotides align to TRBD1. V shed 6 bases and J 7 bases; nucleotides not matched to a gene: 10. Germline CDR1 and CDR2: SQVTM and ANQGSEA. The CDR3 is 13 residues long. The CDR3 DNA reads TGCAGCGTGTCGGGACAGGCGACCTCTGGCTACACCTTC. This codes for CSVSGQATSGYTF. Looking up the rest from reference TRBV29-1 and TRBJ1-2 gives the full variable domain: SAVISQKPSRDICQRGTSLTIQCQVDSQVTMMFWYRQQPGQSLTLIATANQGSEATYESGFVIDKFPISRPNLTFSTLTVSNMSPEDSSIYLCSVSGQATSGYTFGSGTRLTVV.

This clonotype was detected many times. CDR3 amino acids: CASSITPAGSEQFF. The CDR3 DNA follows: TGTGCCAGTAGTATAACACCAGCGGGGTCTGAGCAGTTCTTC. The J gene is TRBJ2-1, the V gene TRBV19, with 7 bases fitting TRBD2. The V gene's germline CDR1 is LNHDA and CDR2 SQIVND (reference sequence). With V trimmed by 2 bases and J by 9 bases, 7 bases remained unmatched. The CDR3 is made up of 14 amino acids.

This clonotype was detected a few times. The chain joins TRBV19 to TRBJ1-2; weak D call: TRBD1 (5 bases). Looked up from germline, CDR1 is LNHDA and CDR2 is SQIVND (reference sequence). This CDR3 spans 14 amino acids. The ends were cut back, 3 bases at V and 8 bases at J, with 16 bases in the middle. The CDR3 protein is CASSISWAWGGYTF. CDR3 nucleotide sequence: TGTGCCAGTAGTATTAGCTGGGCTTGGGGCGGCTACACCTTC.

With respect to this clonotype: This may come from a read error, since a much larger clone is one base off. The V call is TRBV12-3 or TRBV12-4, the J call TRBJ2-1; tentative D call: TRBD2 (6 bases). This CDR3 spans 13 amino acids. The chain's CDR3 is CASSLNGGNGQFF. CDR3 nucleotide sequence: TGTGCCAGCAGTTTAAACGGCGGGAATGGGCAGTTCTTC.

This clonotype has at least ten counts. This chain connects TRBV30 to TRBJ2-5; 7 bases agree with TRBD1. There are 13 residues in the CDR3. J gave up 2 bases and V 2 bases, and 2 bases lay outside the gene matches. Looked up from germline, CDR1 is GTSNPN and CDR2 is SVGIG (reference sequence). The CDR3 loop reads CAWSRDSQETQYF. CDR3 DNA: TGTGCCTGGAGTAGGGACAGTCAAGAGACCCAGTACTTC. The full variable domain, rest sourced from reference TRBV30 and TRBJ2-5, is SQTIHQWPATLVQPVGSPLSLECTVEGTSNPNLYWYRQAAGRGLQLLFYSVGIGQISSEVPQNLSASRPQDRQFILSSKKLLLSDSGFYLCAWSRDSQETQYFGPGTRLLVL.